This T cell receptor beta chain was captured in a study of OX40 agonist ivuxolimab in advanced cancers. Peripheral blood came from all dose cohorts at three timepoints. Study findings and constraints: Expanded clones were, on average, more numerous in CD8+ T cells than in CD4+. At doses 0.1 to 3.0 mg/kg, CD4+ and CD8+ clones expanded.

About this clone itself: The antigen remains unidentified.

Some clones are missing from TCRdb's copy, which holds only in-frame ones; the method was immunoSEQ multiplex PCR. The profile shows fewer than 80,000 clones, about 90% of them singletons. This TCR was sampled from an adult with an advanced solid tumor such as melanoma, head and neck, liver or kidney cancer. The sequenced sample was CD4+ or CD8+ T cells sorted from blood, obtained in a trial of the OX40 agonist ivuxolimab.

The chain's CDR3 is CSVEVGQNIQYF. In nucleotides, the CDR3 is TGCAGCGTTGAAGTGGGACAAAACATTCAGTACTTC. J is TRBJ2-4 and V is TRBV29-1; D is possibly TRBD1 or TRBD2 (5 bases each). Germline CDR1 and CDR2: SQVTM and ANQGSEA. The CDR3 spans 12 residues. Trimming took 1 base from V and 5 from J, leaving 6 bases between them.